This T cell receptor (beta chain) was retrieved from a study of low-dose radiotherapy and immunotherapy resistance in tumors. Study-level background: One day prior to radiation and immunotherapy, intravenous cyclophosphamide at 200 mg/m2 was given, repeated every two weeks.

TRAV and TRBV primers primed cDNA for both TCRalpha and TCRbeta. Using a constant-region primer together with a V-primer adapter, TCRs were subjected to roughly 18 PCR cycles of amplification. TCRdb reprocessed the reads via MiXCR and lists one record per CDR3 protein. The sample gives some 13,000 distinct CDR3 sequences, about 77% of which show up once; 4.5% to 6% is in the top ten. Administered to the donors were nivolumab, ipilimumab, aspirin, low-dose cyclophosphamide and low-dose radiotherapy. The TCR was taken from a human donor with advanced metastatic prostate, ovarian, gallbladder or colorectal cancer (not recorded which). This table probably holds off-target reads from a library built for another chain.

CDR3 in DNA: TGTGCCAGCAGCTTGAGTGGGAAGCCCCAGCATTTT. Translation: CASSLSGKPQHF. This chain joins TRBV7-2 and TRBJ1-5, with D unresolved. Per the germline V gene, CDR1 is SGHTA and CDR2 is FQGNSA. This CDR3 region has 12 residues. V lost 3 bases, J lost 8 bases, and 8 bases lay in between.